The source of this T cell receptor (beta chain) is a study of tumor-infiltrating lymphocytes in primary liver carcinoma. Study-wide points: Tumor samples exhibited a significantly greater top-250-clone fraction than blood samples (p = 0.039).

This clonotype was observed a few times. Its specificity is unknown. Blood RNA came from unsorted whole blood; germline DNA was also extracted. The CDR3 covers 19 residues. Trimming cost V 3 bases and J 8 bases; bases outside gene matches: 17. The germline V gene has CDR1 PRHDT and CDR2 FYEKMQ (reference sequence). Production of TCR beta cDNA used roughly 0.55 ug total RNA together with a constant-region primer. ARM-PCR, slightly modified, supplied the TCR beta libraries through three nested multiplex PCR rounds. In the first two PCR rounds, TRBV1-TRBV30 forward primers were paired with a C-beta reverse primer, and each round lasted nine to ten cycles. TCRdb analysed the multiplex PCR reads with MiXCR anew, one entry per CDR3 protein. The sample has approximately 340,000 distinct CDR3 sequences; 65% are singletons.

This chain links TRBV13 with TRBJ2-1; 12 bases match TRBD2. The sample was peripheral blood. The origin of this receptor is a man aged 40-50 years with primary liver carcinoma and hepatitis B virus infection. CDR3 region: CASSFSGLAGRWGGDEQFF. CDR3 DNA sequence: TGTGCCAGCAGCTTCTCGGGACTAGCGGGTCGCTGGGGCGGAGATGAGCAGTTCTTC.